This T cell receptor (beta chain) was identified during a study of breast tumors, draining lymph nodes, adjacent tissues. General observations from the study: Most tumor T cells seemingly derive from lymph node, then expand in tumor.

Germline CDR1 and CDR2: LNHDA and SQIVND (reference sequence). The junction had 2 bases not matched to a gene; V was cut back by 1 base and J by 6 bases. There are 14 residues in the CDR3. This clonotype was seen many times. The antigen is unknown. One entry per CDR3 protein results from TCRdb running MiXCR on the multiplex PCR reads. The table records tens of thousands of distinct CDR3 sequences, roughly 40% of them present only once. The sample was breast tumor tissue. The sequence was collected from a female donor with breast cancer. Some clones in this sample may be carry-over from other donors' samples. V usage is TRBV19 and J usage is TRBJ2-1, with 8 bases lining up with TRBD2. The CDR3 protein is CASSIVAGPNEQFF. The CDR3 DNA reads as TGTGCCAGTAGTATAGTAGCGGGACCCAATGAGCAGTTCTTC.